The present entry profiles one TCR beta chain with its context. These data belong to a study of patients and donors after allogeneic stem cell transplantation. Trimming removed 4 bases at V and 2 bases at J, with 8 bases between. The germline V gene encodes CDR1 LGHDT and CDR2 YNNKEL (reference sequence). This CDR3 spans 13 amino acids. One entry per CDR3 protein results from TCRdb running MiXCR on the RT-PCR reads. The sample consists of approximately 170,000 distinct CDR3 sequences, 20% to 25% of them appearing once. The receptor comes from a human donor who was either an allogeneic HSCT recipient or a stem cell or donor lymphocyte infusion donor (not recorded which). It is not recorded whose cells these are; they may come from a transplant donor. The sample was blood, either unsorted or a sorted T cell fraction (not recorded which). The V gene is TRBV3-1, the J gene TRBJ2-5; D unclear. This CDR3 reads CASSPGIQETQYF. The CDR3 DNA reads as TGTGCCAGCAGCCCCGGCATACAAGAGACCCAGTACTTC.